One and the same sample provided the 27 T cell receptor beta chains below, sequenced in a study of blood T cells in healthy people across ages. A second PCR of roughly 6 to 12 cycles used a sample-barcoded 5' primer and a J-beta primer mix. TCRdb re-derived calls from the 5' RACE reads in MiXCR, one entry per CDR3 protein. The sample gives about 1.1 million distinct CDR3 sequences, 35% to 40% of which show up once; under 15% is in the top ten. Sequenced material: blood. These TCRs come from a man aged 18 to 30 in good health.

This sequence joins TRBV6-1 and TRBJ1-2, with TRBD1 matching over 9 bases. Germline values: CDR1 MNHNS, CDR2 SASEGT. Losses at the gene ends were 0 bases for V and 2 bases for J; bases not matched to a gene: 1. The CDR3 has 15 amino acids. The CDR3 sequence: CASSEAGQGNYGYTF. DNA for the CDR3: TGTGCCAGCAGTGAAGCGGGACAGGGAAACTATGGCTACACCTTC.

CDR3 nucleotides: TGTGCCAGCAGGGGACAGGGAAACTACGAGCAGTACTTC. Amino acid sequence: CASRGQGNYEQYF. The genes are TRBV7-9 and TRBJ2-7, with 9 bases that match TRBD1. CDR3 size: 13 residues. V dropped 6 bases and J dropped 3; count of bases not matched to a gene: 3. Germline V lookup: CDR1 SEHNR, CDR2 FQNEAQ (reference sequence).

Comments on this clonotype: A read error may account for a junction end that differs from germline. The chain is built from TRBV6-1 and TRBJ2-6; no clear D. CDR3 length: 15 residues. CDR1 is MNHNS and CDR2 is SASEGT in the germline V gene. CDR3 loop: CARSGVSSGANVLTF. The DNA for the CDR3 is TGTGCCCGCAGTGGGGTATCCTCTGGGGCCAACGTCCTGACTTTC.

This clonotype has a handful of counts. J is TRBJ2-3 and V is TRBV29-1, with 9 nucleotides matching TRBD1. Germline trimming cut 5 bases from V and 0 bases from J; bases unmatched to any gene: 12. The CDR3 has 17 amino acids. The germline V gene encodes CDR1 SQVTM and CDR2 ANQGSEA. Written as DNA, the CDR3 is TGCAGCGTTAGGGACTTCGGACAGGGGATTAGCACAGATACGCAGTATTTT. Translation: CSVRDFGQGISTDTQYF.

This rearrangement joins TRBV18 to TRBJ2-3; D is possibly TRBD1 (6 bases). The germline V gene encodes CDR1 KGHSH and CDR2 LQKENI. V lost 3 bases and J lost 4, with 14 bases in between. CDR3 size: 15 residues. CDR3 protein: CASSPLPQGPDTQYF. As DNA, the CDR3 is TGTGCCAGCTCACCTCTGCCCCAGGGGCCAGATACGCAGTATTTT.

The genes are TRBV7-9 and TRBJ2-1; TRBD1 matches at 7 bases. The CDR3 contains 12 residues. Germline V gene data show CDR1 as SEHNR and CDR2 as FQNEAQ (reference sequence). J gave up 8 bases and V 11 bases, and 9 bases lay outside the gene matches. CDR3 bases: TGTGCCGGCAACAGGGGAGTGGATGAGCAGTTCTTC. It codes for CAGNRGVDEQFF.

The rearrangement links TRBV20-1 to TRBJ2-1; 10 nucleotides line up with TRBD2. Unmatched junction bases numbered 9, after V lost 3 bases and J lost 7 bases. The CDR3 extends over 15 amino acids. Germline values: CDR1 DFQATT, CDR2 SNEGSKA (reference sequence). The CDR3 spells CSARDGAGGRNEQFF. CDR3 sequence (DNA): TGCAGTGCTAGGGATGGAGCGGGGGGGCGTAATGAGCAGTTCTTC.

This clonotype came up a few times. The DNA is left out, because the CDR3 cannot be placed on it with certainty; the CDR3 is given as TCRdb lists it. The chain joins TRBV10-3 to TRBJ2-3. Counting both end residues, the CDR3 totals 12 amino acids. Germline CDR1 reads ENHRY; CDR2 reads SYGVKD. The CDR3 protein is CAISTSADTQYF.

The chain couples TRBV4-1 to TRBJ2-3, with 11 bases lining up with TRBD2. The CDR3 length is 17 residues. Trimming cost V 4 bases and J 4 bases; bases outside gene matches: 10. Germline CDR1 and CDR2: MGHRA and YSYEKL. CDR3 nucleotide sequence: TGCGCCAGCAGCCGACGAGTGACTAGCGGGAATTCAGATACGCAGTATTTT. It translates to CASSRRVTSGNSDTQYF.

V is TRBV9 and J is TRBJ2-1, with 9 bases that match TRBD2. Germline V gives CDR1 SGDLS, CDR2 YYNGEE. The V gene end was trimmed by 0 bases and the J gene end by 4 bases; junction bases not matched to a gene: 5. The length of the CDR3 is 16 residues. The CDR3: CASSVENSGGYNEQFF. In nucleotides, the CDR3 is TGTGCCAGCAGCGTAGAGAATAGCGGGGGATACAATGAGCAGTTCTTC.

The rearrangement links TRBV25-1 to TRBJ2-2; D is perhaps TRBD2 (7 bases). CDR1 is MGHDK and CDR2 is SYGVNS in the germline V gene. V was trimmed by 5 bases and J by 2 bases, leaving 12 bases between them. This CDR3 comprises 15 residues. This chain's CDR3 is CASSPGGPNTGELFF. In DNA, the CDR3 is TGTGCCAGCAGTCCGGGGGGCCCTAACACCGGGGAGCTGTTTTTT.

The V and J genes are TRBV20-1 and TRBJ1-2; tentative D call: TRBD1 (5 bases). V dropped 2 bases and J dropped 6 bases, with 13 bases sitting between them. This CDR3 region has 13 residues. CDR1 DFQATT and CDR2 SNEGSKA come from the germline V gene (reference sequence). CDR3 in DNA: TGCAGTGCTAGAACCAAGGGGTGGGATGGCTACACCTTC. Protein: CSARTKGWDGYTF.

This clonotype was seen a handful of times. The chain employs TRBV7-9 and TRBJ1-5; no clear D gene. The CDR3 has 10 residues. Trimming took 11 bases from V and 5 from J, leaving 7 bases between them. The V gene's germline CDR1 is SEHNR and CDR2 FQNEAQ (reference sequence). This CDR3 is CAREDQPQHF. DNA for the CDR3: TGTGCCCGTGAGGATCAGCCCCAGCATTTT. Looking up the rest from reference TRBV7-9 and TRBJ1-5 gives the full variable domain: DTGVSQNPRHKITKRGQNVTFRCDPISEHNRLYWYRQTLGQGPEFLTYFQNEAQLEKSRLLSDRFSAERPKGSFSTLEIQRTEQGDSAMYLCAREDQPQHFGDGTRLSIL.

This clonotype turned up a few times. This CDR3 reads CATRITGVGYGYTF. For the CDR3, the DNA is TGTGCCACCAGAATTACAGGGGTCGGCTATGGCTACACCTTC. The chain combines TRBV6-2 or TRBV6-3 with TRBJ1-2; 7 bases align to TRBD1. Germline CDR1 is MNHEY and CDR2 is SVGEGT. The CDR3 has 14 amino acids. The J segment lost 4 bases and the V segment lost 10 bases, leaving 12 bases of the junction unmatched.

A few counts support this clonotype. The chain recombines TRBV3-1 with TRBJ2-7, with TRBD2 identical over 12 bases. V shed 4 bases and J 3 bases; nucleotides not matched to a gene: 7. Germline loops: CDR1 LGHDT, CDR2 YNNKEL (reference sequence). This CDR3 region has 16 residues. DNA for the CDR3: TGTGCCAGCAGCCCTACCGGACTAGCGGGAAACTACGAGCAGTACTTC. Translation gives CASSPTGLAGNYEQYF.

This clonotype was seen at least ten times. The gene calls are TRBV10-3 and TRBJ2-3, with D possibly being TRBD1 or TRBD2 (5 bases each). CDR1 and CDR2 from the germline V gene are ENHRY and SYGVKD. V dropped 8 bases and J dropped 2 bases, with 17 bases sitting between them. The CDR3 is made up of 15 amino acids. The CDR3 nucleotides read TGTGCCATCGGGGGTTATGGGGGAGACACAGATACGCAGTATTTT. Amino acid sequence: CAIGGYGGDTDTQYF.

This clonotype occurred once. Possible read error: a much larger clone is one base away. V and J are TRBV20-1 and TRBJ1-2; the D is unclear. This CDR3 comprises 12 residues. The V gene's germline CDR1 is DFQATT and CDR2 SNEGSKA (reference sequence). CDR3 in DNA: TGCAGTGCAGCCAGTGGCGTCTATGGCCACACCTTC. Its translation: CSAASGVYGHTF.

The sample holds one count of this clonotype. J is TRBJ2-3 and V is TRBV11-2; the D gene is possibly TRBD1 (6 bases). Trimming took 4 bases from V and 2 from J, leaving 10 bases between them. Germline CDR1 is SGHAT and CDR2 is FQNNGV. The CDR3 runs 14 residues. CDR3: CASSSNRVTDTQYF. For the CDR3, the DNA is TGTGCCAGCAGCTCGAACAGGGTCACAGATACGCAGTATTTT.

The CDR3 DNA reads TGTGCCAGCAGCCAAGATATGAGAGGCAGCTATGGCTACACCTTC. The encoded protein is CASSQDMRGSYGYTF. The V gene is TRBV4-2, the J gene TRBJ1-2; no clear D gene. Germline V gene sequence: CDR1 LGHNA, CDR2 YNFKEQ. Trimming took off 0 bases at V and 4 bases at J, with 12 bases between the two ends. This CDR3 has 15 amino acids.

This chain connects TRBV4-2 to TRBJ1-2; 8 nucleotides match TRBD1. V lost 3 bases, J lost 3 bases, and 3 bases stayed unmatched. There are 14 residues in the CDR3. Germline V gives CDR1 LGHNA, CDR2 YNFKEQ. The chain's CDR3 is CASSQYRGDYGYTF. Here the CDR3 DNA reads TGTGCCAGCAGCCAGTACAGGGGGGACTATGGCTACACCTTC.

This chain links TRBV11-2 with TRBJ2-2; TRBD1 is a possible D gene (5 bases). Germline-derived CDR1 and CDR2 are SGHAT and FQNNGV. This CDR3 is 18 amino acids long. Deletions cut 0 bases from V and 6 bases from J, with 20 bases between. The CDR3 loop reads CASSLDPPAGQQPGELFF. In nucleotides, the CDR3 is TGTGCCAGCAGCTTAGATCCCCCTGCAGGGCAACAACCCGGGGAGCTGTTTTTT.

This chain connects TRBV20-1 to TRBJ1-1, with D possibly matching TRBD1 (5 bases). Germline lookup yields CDR1 DFQATT and CDR2 SNEGSKA (reference sequence). The CDR3 has 13 amino acids. Trimming took off 5 bases at V and 1 base at J, with 11 bases between the two ends. Here the CDR3 reads CSASRTTNTEAFF. CDR3 nucleotide sequence: TGCAGTGCTTCAAGGACAACGAACACTGAAGCTTTCTTT.

This clonotype has a handful of counts. The chain has TRBV12-3 or TRBV12-4 and TRBJ1-1; 7 bases agree with TRBD1. The ends lost 2 bases at V and 8 bases at J; junction bases unmatched: 8. The CDR3 extends over 14 amino acids. The CDR3 spells CASSLRGRGLEAFF. CDR3 sequence (DNA): TGTGCCAGCAGTTTAAGGGGCAGGGGGTTGGAAGCTTTCTTT.

The chain recombines TRBV20-1 with TRBJ2-3; a possible D gene is TRBD1 (5 bases). Germline assignment: CDR1 DFQATT and CDR2 SNEGSKA (reference sequence). The CDR3 spans 15 residues. V shed 5 bases and J shed 3 bases, with 18 bases lying between them. Written as DNA, the CDR3 is TGCAGTGCTGCCCCTGCAGGGTGGGGAACAGATACGCAGTATTTT. Protein: CSAAPAGWGTDTQYF.

The rearrangement links TRBV5-1 to TRBJ2-3, with D perhaps TRBD2 (5 bases). CDR1 and CDR2 from the germline V gene are SGHRS and YFSETQ. Trimming cost V 1 base and J 0 bases, with 15 bases left between them. The CDR3 is 17 residues long. CDR3 bases: TGCGCCAGCAGCTTGTACCTGCCGGGAAGTAGCACAGATACGCAGTATTTT. This sequence encodes CASSLYLPGSSTDTQYF.

This clonotype was observed a handful of times. The CDR3 is CSAQTGGNQPQHF. The CDR3 nucleotides read TGCAGTGCCCAGACAGGGGGTAATCAGCCCCAGCATTTT. This chain uses TRBV20-1 with TRBJ1-5; TRBD1 matches 9 bases. Germline CDR1 and CDR2: DFQATT and SNEGSKA (reference sequence). J gave up 4 bases and V 6 bases, and 4 bases lay outside the gene matches. This CDR3 is built from 13 residues.

This clonotype was seen a handful of times. The rearrangement links TRBV14 to TRBJ1-2; D is uncertain. The germline V gene has CDR1 SGHDN and CDR2 FVKESK. This CDR3 has 16 amino acids. V lost 0 bases and J lost 10, with 21 bases in between. In DNA form, the CDR3 reads TGTGCCAGCAGCCAAGACCAGGAGATCGGCGCGAAGGACTACACCTTC. This gives the protein CASSQDQEIGAKDYTF.